A selection of T cell receptor beta chains follows, all from one sample in a study of blood T cell repertoires in COVID-19. Data came from immunoSEQ multiplex PCR; TCRdb stores just in-frame clones and leaves some out. The profile shows 330,000 or so clones, roughly 90% of them singletons. Sequenced input: peripheral blood. The receptor source for this set is a woman in her sixties or seventies with COVID-19, enrolled during active disease. CDR3s include the opening cysteine and the closing phenylalanine or tryptophan. D genes are given only for firm matches. A clone size is listed for some rows: how often the clone was seen (once, few, many), or a class if it is expanded.

v_call	j_call	cdr3_length	d_call	clone_size	cdr3_aa	cdr3_nt
TRBV19	TRBJ1-5	16	.	.	CASSLAGSKGSQPQHF	TGTGCCAGTAGTCTAGCAGGCTCGAAAGGTAGTCAGCCCCAGCATTTT
TRBV12-2	TRBJ1-2	16	.	.	CASRLAPGSLAPGYTF	TGTGCAAGTCGCTTAGCCCCGGGTAGCCTAGCTCCTGGCTACACCTTC
TRBV4-2	TRBJ2-7	15	TRBD2	few	CASSQGTSGDYEQYF	TGTGCCAGCAGTCAGGGGACTAGCGGGGACTACGAGCAGTACTTC
TRBV7-2	TRBJ2-5	15	TRBD1	.	CASSSGGRGPETQYF	TGTGCCAGCAGCTCAGGGGGCAGGGGGCCGGAGACCCAGTACTTC
TRBV5-1	TRBJ2-5	15	TRBD2	.	CASCPYGGREETQYF	TGCGCCAGCTGCCCGTACGGCGGGAGGGAGGAGACCCAGTACTTC
TRBV9	TRBJ2-7	12	.	.	CASSPGVSEQYF	TGTGCCAGCAGCCCGGGGGTCTCCGAGCAGTACTTC
TRBV20-1	TRBJ1-2	10	.	.	CSAGTTVYTF	TGCAGTGCTGGCACAACCGTATACACCTTC
TRBV28	TRBJ1-2	14	.	.	CASSLGQGYYGYTF	TGTGCCAGCAGTTTAGGTCAGGGCTACTATGGCTACACCTTC
TRBV15	TRBJ2-5	14	.	.	CATSRDRRLETQYF	TGTGCCACCAGCAGAGATCGGAGGCTTGAGACCCAGTACTTC
TRBV12-5	TRBJ2-5	11	.	.	CASGRGETQYF	TGTGCTAGTGGTCGGGGAGAGACCCAGTACTTC
TRBV2	TRBJ1-1	14	.	.	CASRNRASNTEAFF	TGTGCCAGCAGGAACAGGGCCTCGAACACTGAAGCTTTCTTT
TRBV5-1	TRBJ1-1	12	.	.	CASSPPGTEAFF	TGCGCCAGCAGCCCGCCGGGCACTGAAGCTTTCTTT
TRBV10-3	TRBJ1-1	13	.	.	CAISPPGLTEAFF	TGTGCCATCAGTCCCCCAGGGCTCACTGAAGCTTTCTTT
TRBV7-9	TRBJ1-1	15	TRBD1	.	CASSQPGQGGTEAFF	TGTGCCAGCAGCCAACCCGGACAGGGAGGCACTGAAGCTTTCTTT
TRBV5-4	TRBJ1-2	13	.	.	CASSLGQKYGYTF	TGTGCCAGCAGCTTGGGGCAGAAATATGGCTACACCTTC
TRBV2	TRBJ1-2	11	.	.	CASSLRSGYTF	TGTGCCAGCAGTCTACGATCTGGCTACACCTTC
TRBV3-1/TRBV3-2	TRBJ1-1	13	.	.	CASSLTGDTEAFF	TGTGCCAGCAGCCTGACGGGAGACACTGAAGCTTTCTTT
TRBV10-3	TRBJ1-1	14	.	.	CAIRNRDSNTEAFF	TGTGCCATCAGAAACAGGGATTCGAACACTGAAGCTTTCTTT
TRBV19	TRBJ2-3	15	TRBD2	.	CASSGGLAGTDTQYF	TGTGCCAGTAGCGGGGGGCTAGCGGGAACAGATACGCAGTATTTT
TRBV12-5	TRBJ1-1	16	.	once	CASAPGVKGRNTEAFF	TGTGCTAGTGCCCCAGGGGTAAAGGGAAGGAACACTGAAGCTTTCTTT
TRBV11-1	TRBJ2-7	11	.	.	CASSSGNEQYF	TGTGCCAGCAGCTCAGGGAACGAGCAGTACTTC
TRBV7-3	TRBJ2-3	14	TRBD2	.	CASSSDSGTGTQYF	TGTGCCAGCAGCTCAGATAGCGGGACCGGAACGCAGTATTTT
TRBV6-5	TRBJ2-3	14	.	once	CATTLRGLSDTQYF	TGTGCCACCACTCTACGTGGGCTAAGCGATACGCAGTATTTT
TRBV6-5	TRBJ1-1	12	.	.	CASSRQNTEAFF	TGTGCCAGCAGTCGACAGAACACTGAAGCTTTCTTT
TRBV3-1/TRBV3-2	TRBJ2-6	18	TRBD2	.	CASSPLLGSGEWANVLTF	TGTGCCAGCAGTCCCCTCTTGGGCAGCGGGGAGTGGGCCAACGTCCTGACTTTC
TRBV2	TRBJ1-5	12	.	few	CASSGTREPQHF	TGTGCCAGCAGTGGAACCCGGGAGCCCCAGCATTTT
TRBV5-6	TRBJ2-4	18	TRBD2	.	CASSQGLAGGLAKNIQYF	TGTGCCAGCAGTCAGGGACTAGCGGGGGGCCTCGCCAAAAACATTCAGTACTTC
TRBV19	TRBJ1-5	14	TRBD1	.	CASSTTDRVRPQHF	TGTGCCAGTAGTACCACGGACAGGGTGCGTCCCCAGCATTTT
TRBV25-1	TRBJ1-5	13	TRBD1	.	CASSQGASQPQHF	TGTGCCAGCAGTCAGGGGGCCAGTCAGCCCCAGCATTTT
TRBV6-5	TRBJ1-2	13	TRBD1	.	CASSPGQNYGYTF	TGTGCCAGCAGCCCGGGACAGAACTATGGCTACACCTTC
TRBV2	TRBJ1-4	15	.	.	CASSEQGITNEKLFF	TGTGCCAGCAGTGAACAGGGGATAACTAATGAAAAACTGTTTTTT
TRBV28	TRBJ1-1	13	.	.	CASSNSMNTEAFF	TGTGCCAGCAGCAACAGCATGAACACTGAAGCTTTCTTT
TRBV5-1	TRBJ2-5	16	.	.	CASSLVPGGGGETQYF	TGCGCCAGCAGCTTGGTCCCAGGGGGCGGGGGAGAGACCCAGTACTTC
TRBV28	TRBJ1-1	13	.	.	CASSKNLNTEAFF	TGTGCCAGCAGTAAAAATCTAAACACTGAAGCTTTCTTT
TRBV12-3/TRBV12-4	TRBJ1-2	13	.	.	CASSLVRDYGYTF	TGTGCCAGCAGCCTCGTACGGGACTATGGCTACACCTTC
TRBV6-6	TRBJ1-5	13	.	.	CASNIGANQPQHF	TGTGCCAGCAACATTGGGGCTAATCAGCCCCAGCATTTT
TRBV5-8	TRBJ2-2	16	TRBD2	once	CASSPIAGGNTGELFF	TGTGCCAGCAGCCCCATAGCGGGGGGGAACACCGGGGAGCTGTTTTTT
TRBV28	TRBJ2-7	16	TRBD1	once	CASSRLDRDSDYEQYF	TGTGCCAGCAGCCGCCTCGACAGGGATTCCGACTACGAGCAGTACTTC
TRBV4-2	TRBJ1-6	14	TRBD1	.	CASSPEGGLSPLHF	TGTGCCAGCAGCCCGGAAGGGGGCCTTTCACCCCTCCACTTT
TRBV5-1	TRBJ1-6	14	.	.	CASSLEQGSSPLHF	TGCGCCAGCAGCTTGGAACAGGGCAGTTCACCCCTCCACTTT
TRBV2	TRBJ2-5	15	.	.	CASSGAGAKGETQYF	TGTGCCAGCAGTGGGGCAGGGGCTAAGGGAGAGACCCAGTACTTC
TRBV10-3	TRBJ2-1	16	TRBD2	.	CAISELAGGIYNEQFF	TGTGCCATCAGTGAGTTAGCGGGGGGAATCTACAATGAGCAGTTCTTC
TRBV2	TRBJ1-5	13	.	.	CASSTGREGPQHF	TGTGCCAGCAGTACAGGGCGTGAGGGGCCCCAGCATTTT
TRBV28	TRBJ1-1	15	TRBD1	.	CASSPSWQGGTEAFF	TGTGCCAGCAGTCCCTCGTGGCAGGGGGGCACTGAAGCTTTCTTT
TRBV27	TRBJ1-1	17	TRBD1	.	CASSPDRGRVRNTEAFF	TGTGCCAGCAGTCCGGACAGGGGGCGAGTGAGGAACACTGAAGCTTTCTTT
TRBV2	TRBJ2-7	13	TRBD2	.	CASSRTSGYEQYF	TGTGCCAGCAGTAGGACTAGTGGCTACGAGCAGTACTTC
TRBV28	TRBJ1-2	14	.	.	CASSLDSVRSGYTF	TGTGCCAGCAGTTTAGACAGCGTACGGAGTGGCTACACCTTC
TRBV14	TRBJ1-4	16	.	.	CASSQVGPGTNEKLFF	TGTGCCAGCAGCCAAGTGGGGCCCGGAACTAATGAAAAACTGTTTTTT
TRBV2	TRBJ1-4	15	TRBD1	.	CASRRQGAVGEKLFF	TGTGCCAGCCGCAGACAGGGGGCGGTTGGGGAAAAACTGTTTTTT
TRBV6-6	TRBJ2-7	14	TRBD1	.	CASSRGTGMYEQYF	TGTGCCAGTTCTCGAGGGACAGGGATGTACGAGCAGTACTTC
TRBV15	TRBJ2-1	17	.	.	CATSLTGSRSPQREQFF	TGTGCCACCAGCCTAACGGGAAGCCGCTCCCCCCAGAGAGAGCAGTTCTTC
TRBV6-5	TRBJ1-5	13	.	few	CASTLGQNQPQHF	TGTGCCAGCACCCTGGGGCAAAATCAGCCCCAGCATTTT
TRBV6-5	TRBJ1-1	14	.	.	CASSYSRDTTEAFF	TGTGCCAGCAGTTACTCAAGGGACACAACAGAAGCTTTCTTT
TRBV19	TRBJ1-1	14	.	.	CASSYSGQNTEAFF	TGTGCCAGTAGTTACTCGGGACAAAACACTGAAGCTTTCTTT